The 14 T cell receptor beta chains below come from one sample, sequenced in a study of blood T cell repertoires in COVID-19 (dated by TCRdb to about 2020). The method was the immunoSEQ multiplex PCR assay. TCRdb mirrors the immuneACCESS table, restricted to in-frame sequences. Some clones are absent from its copies; in checked studies, under half trace to an unresolved V gene, and the reason for the others is unknown. The sample yields approximately 170,000 clones; approximately 83% were counted once. Approximately 2% of the sample rests with the top ten. Sequencing input: peripheral blood. The receptors originated from a woman older than 75 with acute or convalescent COVID-19.

This sequence joins TRBV7-6 and TRBJ2-5; 10 nucleotides agree with TRBD2. The V gene end was trimmed by 2 bases and the J gene end by 1 base; junction bases not matched to a gene: 1. The length of the CDR3 is 15 residues. Germline CDR1 reads SGHVS; CDR2 reads FNYEAQ. The CDR3 DNA reads TGTGCCAGCAGCTTAACTAGCGGGACCCAAGAGACCCAGTACTTC. Amino acid sequence: CASSLTSGTQETQYF.

The CDR3 DNA follows: TGTGCCAGCAGCTTAGCCACAGGGCGCGGCTATGGCTACACCTTC. Its translation: CASSLATGRGYGYTF. The chain links TRBV13 to TRBJ1-2; TRBD1 is a possible D gene (6 bases). CDR3 length equals 15 residues. CDR1 and CDR2 (germline): PRHDT, FYEKMQ (reference sequence). V was clipped by 1 base and J by 4 bases, with 13 bases between them.

The chain recombines TRBV7-9 with TRBJ2-2; D possibly corresponds to TRBD1 (5 bases). V lost 4 bases, J lost 0 bases, and 12 bases lay in between. This CDR3 is 16 amino acids long. Per the germline V gene, CDR1 is SEHNR and CDR2 is FQNEAQ (reference sequence). Here the CDR3 reads CASSWGRNTNTGELFF. CDR3 DNA sequence: TGTGCCAGCAGCTGGGGCCGAAACACGAACACCGGGGAGCTGTTTTTT.

V usage is TRBV7-9 and J usage is TRBJ2-7; a possible D gene is TRBD1 (7 bases). V was pared by 5 bases and J by 4 bases, with 15 bases between. Germline V gene lookup returns CDR1 SEHNR and CDR2 FQNEAQ (reference sequence). The CDR3 consists of 14 residues. The chain's CDR3 is CASSPPAGGYEQYF. CDR3 DNA: TGTGCCAGCAGCCCGCCCGCAGGGGGGTACGAGCAGTACTTC.

The V gene is TRBV7-2, the J gene TRBJ1-2, with TRBD1 matching 10 bases. The V segment lost 0 bases and the J segment 6 bases; nucleotides outside the gene matches: 1. This CDR3 is 14 amino acids long. Germline CDR1 and CDR2: SGHTA and FQGNSA. The CDR3 region is CASSLAGTGDGYTF. The CDR3, as DNA: TGTGCCAGCAGCTTAGCCGGGACAGGGGATGGCTACACCTTC.

The chain joins TRBV27 to TRBJ1-5; a possible D gene is TRBD1 (6 bases). CDR3 length: 13 residues. Germline CDR1 MNHEY, CDR2 SMNVEV (reference sequence). Trimming took off 6 bases at V and 5 bases at J, with 11 bases between the two ends. The CDR3 here is CASSRTADQPQHF. The CDR3 DNA is TGTGCCAGCAGCCGGACAGCGGATCAGCCCCAGCATTTT.

The chain is built from TRBV6-5 and TRBJ2-5; 10 bases are a match to TRBD2. Germline V gene sequence: CDR1 MNHEY, CDR2 SVGAGI. The CDR3 loop spans 15 amino acids. The ends lost 8 bases at V and 5 bases at J; junction bases unmatched: 11. CDR3: CASSTLAGEFETQYF. CDR3 coding DNA: TGTGCCAGCTCGACCCTAGCGGGAGAATTTGAGACCCAGTACTTC.

This clone was seen only a few times. V usage is TRBV5-6 and J usage is TRBJ2-7; 9 positions match TRBD1. V dropped 4 bases and J dropped 3; count of bases not matched to a gene: 11. Per the germline V gene, CDR1 is SGHDT and CDR2 is YYEEEE. The CDR3 length is 16 residues. This CDR3 reads CASSIVTGGILYEQYF. For the CDR3, the DNA is TGTGCCAGCAGCATCGTGACAGGGGGTATCCTCTACGAGCAGTACTTC.

The gene calls are TRBV9 and TRBJ1-4; no clear D. Germline V lookup: CDR1 SGDLS, CDR2 YYNGEE. The ends were cut back, 1 base at V and 8 bases at J, with 15 bases in the middle. The CDR3 totals 15 residues. The CDR3 is CASSVRSRTGEKLFF. CDR3 in DNA: TGTGCCAGCAGCGTACGAAGTCGAACGGGGGAAAAACTGTTTTTT.

The chain carries TRBV7-9 and TRBJ1-5, with no clear D. Per the germline V gene, CDR1 is SEHNR and CDR2 is FQNEAQ (reference sequence). Trimming took off 5 bases at V and 0 bases at J, with 8 bases between the two ends. This CDR3 contains 14 residues. The CDR3 reads CASSPLYSNQPQHF. In nucleotides, the CDR3 is TGTGCCAGCAGCCCCCTTTATAGCAATCAGCCCCAGCATTTT. Using reference TRBV7-9 and TRBJ1-5 for the parts outside the CDR3, the full variable domain is DTGVSQNPRHKITKRGQNVTFRCDPISEHNRLYWYRQTLGQGPEFLTYFQNEAQLEKSRLLSDRFSAERPKGSFSTLEIQRTEQGDSAMYLCASSPLYSNQPQHFGDGTRLSIL.

This chain uses TRBV30 with TRBJ2-3; possible D gene TRBD2, 6 bases. Trimming took 2 bases from V and 9 from J, leaving 18 bases between them. Germline-derived CDR1 and CDR2 are GTSNPN and SVGIG (reference sequence). The CDR3 is made up of 14 amino acids. This CDR3 reads CAWSNSRDWGTQYF. Here the CDR3 DNA reads TGTGCCTGGAGTAACTCCCGGGACTGGGGAACGCAGTATTTT.

This clone occurred once. The V and J genes are TRBV6-5 and TRBJ1-5, with D perhaps matching TRBD1 (5 bases). V dropped 9 bases and J dropped 2 bases, with 17 bases sitting between them. The germline V gene has CDR1 MNHEY and CDR2 SVGAGI. The CDR3 is made up of 15 amino acids. CDR3 coding DNA: TGTGCCAGTCGAGGGGTCGGGGGAGGCAATCAGCCCCAGCATTTT. Translated, it gives CASRGVGGGNQPQHF.

This clone was detected a few times. V usage is TRBV6-1 and J usage is TRBJ1-3; 8 bases are shared with TRBD1. This CDR3 region has 15 residues. J lost 3 bases, V lost 3 bases, and 4 bases had no gene match. From germline, CDR1 is MNHNS and CDR2 SASEGT. CDR3 nucleotide sequence: TGTGCCAGCAGTGACCAGGGGGCTGTTGGAAACACCATATATTTT. Translating gives CASSDQGAVGNTIYF.

The rearrangement joins TRBV7-2 to TRBJ2-2; D might be TRBD1 (5 bases). Germline-derived CDR1 and CDR2 are SGHTA and FQGNSA. The CDR3 is 14 residues long. With 2 bases removed from V and 4 bases from J, the gap between germline ends came to 8 bases. In nucleotides, the CDR3 is TGTGCCAGCAGCTTAAAGACAGTCACCGGGGAGCTGTTTTTT. Residues: CASSLKTVTGELFF.